What follows are 6 T cell receptor beta chains derived from one specimen sequenced in a study of T cell therapy after organ transplantation. After approximately four hours of CMV peptide pool restimulation, IFN-gamma-secreting therapy product cells were captured with a secretion assay. The assay was immunoSEQ multiplex PCR, and TCRdb's table has in-frame clones only and misses some. The sample yields around 120 clones, more than 45% seen once. These TCRs are of unknown antigen specificity. The sequencing sample was made of cultured CD8+ T cells. Receptors originate from a human patient who had received a solid organ transplant and had CMV disease. A share of the T cells may be of graft donor origin.

The V and J genes are TRBV5-1 and TRBJ1-2; D is perhaps TRBD1 (5 bases). CDR1 is SGHRS, CDR2 YFSETQ, per germline. This CDR3 comprises 12 residues. V was shortened by 5 bases and J by 4 bases, with 9 bases between the two germline ends. CDR3 loop: CASSPDSYGYTF. The DNA for the CDR3 is TGCGCCAGCAGTCCAGACAGCTATGGCTACACCTTC.

By frequency in the sample, this clone is large. The chain links TRBV2 to TRBJ2-7; 7 nucleotides line up with TRBD1. The CDR3 is 14 amino acids. Germline CDR1 SNHLY, CDR2 FYNNEI. The J segment lost 4 bases and the V segment lost 6 bases, leaving 9 bases of the junction unmatched. CDR3 region: CASSSGTESYEQYF. Here the CDR3 DNA reads TGTGCCAGCAGCTCCGGGACAGAGAGTTACGAGCAGTACTTC.

This clone has more than one count but fewer than ten. This chain links TRBV27 with TRBJ1-2, with D possibly TRBD1 on 6 matching bases. The ends were cut back, 5 bases at V and 3 bases at J, with 13 bases in the middle. CDR1 and CDR2 from the germline V gene are MNHEY and SMNVEV (reference sequence). The CDR3 extends over 14 amino acids. The DNA for the CDR3 is TGTGCCAGCAGTCCGACCAGGGGTTACTATGGCTACACCTTC. It is translated as CASSPTRGYYGYTF.

As to this clone: The junction departs from the called germline gene at one end, perhaps through a read error. The chain has TRBV25-1 and TRBJ1-2; unclear D gene. The CDR3 runs 15 residues. Germline lookup yields CDR1 MGHDK and CDR2 SYGVNS. The CDR3 here is CASSGNEELGKTYGF. DNA for the CDR3: TGTGCCAGCAGTGGCAACGAAGAACTGGGAAAGACCTATGGCTTC.

The CDR3 DNA reads as TGTGCCAGCAGCTTAGGGACAGACTACGAGCAGTACTTC. Protein: CASSLGTDYEQYF. The gene calls are TRBV11-3 and TRBJ2-7; tentatively, D is TRBD1 (6 bases). V lost 1 base and J lost 3, with 7 bases in between. CDR1 SGHNT and CDR2 YENEEA come from the germline V gene. This CDR3 comprises 13 residues.

V gene TRBV27 combines with J gene TRBJ2-2, with D perhaps assigned TRBD1 or TRBD2 (5 bases each). The CDR3 has 17 amino acids. CDR1 and CDR2 (germline): MNHEY, SMNVEV (reference sequence). Deletions cut 1 base from V and 8 bases from J, with 20 bases between. The CDR3 protein is CASSLLIAGRSGGELFF. The CDR3 DNA reads TGTGCCAGCAGTTTATTGATTGCAGGGAGAAGTGGGGGGGAGCTGTTTTTT.